What follows describes a single TCR beta chain. Its antigen is currently unknown. Measured with immunoSEQ multiplex PCR; TCRdb has only the in-frame clones, and not every one. The repertoire holds roughly 41,000 clones, with about 76% as singletons. These data originate in a study of vaccination effects on CD4 cells after COVID-19. After expansion with viral peptide pools in the ViraFEST assay, antigen-specific CD4+ T cells were sequenced. Following culture for approximately ten days, CD4+ T cells were isolated. Participants got two doses of BNT162b2 or mRNA-1273 vaccine. Losses at the gene ends were 4 bases for V and 5 bases for J; bases not matched to a gene: 8. CDR3 size: 13 residues. Germline CDR1 is SQVTM and CDR2 is ANQGSEA.

Sequenced here: CD4+ T cells from PBMCs cultured with HCoV-OC43 spike peptides, sampled after COVID-19 vaccination. Subset: HCoV-OC43 spike overlapping peptide pool stimulation. The receptor comes from a human donor who received a COVID-19 vaccine. The rearrangement uses TRBV29-1 and TRBJ2-7, with 7 bases aligning to TRBD2. The CDR3 coding sequence is TGCAGCGTTGTCGGGAGGATCACGGACGAGCAGTACTTC. It codes for CSVVGRITDEQYF.